The TCR beta chain described here comes from a study of blood T cell repertoires in COVID-19. Study overall: Material from acute and convalescent COVID-19 was sourced from the United States, Italy and Spain.

Using immunoSEQ multiplex PCR, the repertoire was profiled, and TCRdb retains in-frame clones only, with some absent. The sample lists over 250,000 clones, 88% occurring once. The V gene lost 1 base and the J gene lost 2 bases, with 12 bases spanning the gap. CDR1 and CDR2 (germline): SGHVS, FNYEAQ. The CDR3 extends over 15 amino acids. Recovered status applied to Cohort 3 donors who had two consecutive negative PCRs. It also applied to those with clearance or with symptom resolution. This clone appeared once. Sequencing input: PBMCs or T cells enriched from blood (not recorded which). V gene TRBV7-6 combines with J gene TRBJ2-7, with a weak D call TRBD2 (6 bases). The TCR originated in a woman aged 25 to 39 who had recovered from COVID-19. CDR3 loop: CASSLDTGVTYEQYF. CDR3 nucleotides: TGTGCCAGCAGCTTAGATACGGGAGTGACCTACGAGCAGTACTTC.